Sequencing of this TCR beta chain was carried out in a study of OX40 agonist ivuxolimab in advanced cancers. The CDR3 covers 15 residues. Trimming took off 2 bases at V and 0 bases at J, with 10 bases between the two ends. In germline, CDR1 is GTSNPN, CDR2 SVGIG (reference sequence). Sequencing used immunoSEQ multiplex PCR; TCRdb keeps in-frame clones, though not all of them. The sample has roughly 70,000 clones; approximately 80% are singletons. J is TRBJ1-4 and V is TRBV30; D unresolved. The sample here was CD4+ or CD8+ T cells sorted from blood, taken in a trial of the OX40 agonist ivuxolimab. The origin of this receptor is an adult with an advanced solid tumor such as melanoma, head and neck, liver or kidney cancer. CDR3 sequence: CAWSRAFATNEKLFF. CDR3 DNA: TGTGCCTGGAGTCGAGCATTTGCAACTAATGAAAAACTGTTTTTT.